This T cell receptor beta chain emerged from a study of shared clonotypes between healthy human individuals. Study overall: Serving as donors were two women and three men, whose ages spanned 18 to 49. Study outcomes and limitations: For sorted subsets, rarefaction showed incomplete sequencing despite large depth.

The deep-level immunoSEQ assay was used. Profiling relied on immunoSEQ multiplex PCR, and the TCRdb table lists in-frame clones only, not all of them. The sample consists of a few million clones, 85% to 95% of them appearing once. Deletions cut 4 bases from V and 0 bases from J, with 11 bases between. The germline gives CDR1 SGHRS, CDR2 YFSETQ. The length of the CDR3 is 15 residues. Regarding this clone: Its antigen is not known.

The clonotype comes from a man aged 18 to 30 in good health. Some clones in this sample may be carry-over from other donors' samples. Sequenced sample: naive CD4+ T cells from PBMCs. Subset reported: CD45RA+ positively selected. This chain links TRBV5-1 with TRBJ2-1; D is ambiguous. The CDR3 DNA reads TGCGCCAGCAGCGTGGATAAGAGCTCCTACAATGAGCAGTTCTTC. Translation gives CASSVDKSSYNEQFF. Full variable domain (remainder filled in from reference TRBV5-1 and TRBJ2-1): KAGVTQTPRYLIKTRGQQVTLSCSPISGHRSVSWYQQTPGQGLQFLFEYFSETQRNKGNFPGRFSGRQFSNSRSEMNVSTLELGDSALYLCASSVDKSSYNEQFFGPGTRLTVL.